These T cell receptor beta chains were read from a single sample in a study of Ad26.COV2.S vaccination and SARS-CoV-2 variants. TCRdb's table, derived via immunoSEQ multiplex PCR, lists solely in-frame clones and lacks some. This table has roughly 700,000 clones, more than 80% appearing once. The material was peripheral blood, obtained in a trial of Ad26.COV2.S vaccine versus placebo. The receptors here all came from a person between 18 and 65 years old who received the Ad26.COV2.S COVID-19 vaccine or a placebo. Each CDR3 is given with its conserved first and last residue. A D gene is named only where the DNA matches it firmly. Clone size is stated in some rows and not others, as once, few, many or a class when expanded.

-	TRBV9	TRBJ2-1	-	TGTGCCAGCAGCGTAGATTCCCTAGCAAATGAGCAGTTCTTC	CASSVDSLANEQFF
-	TRBV5-6	TRBJ2-5	-	TGTGCCAGCAGCTCAGGGCCTTACCAAGAGACCCAGTACTTC	CASSSGPYQETQYF
TRBD1	TRBV7-2	TRBJ2-7	-	TGTGCCAGCAGCTTCGGACAGGGTACCTACGAGCAGTACTTC	CASSFGQGTYEQYF
-	TRBV9	TRBJ2-1	-	TGTGCCAGCAGCGTAGGTGGGCCCCTCTACAATGAGCAGTTCTTC	CASSVGGPLYNEQFF
TRBD2	TRBV9	TRBJ2-1	-	TGTGCCAGCAGCGTATCAGACATAGCGGGGTTCTACAATGAGCAGTTCTTC	CASSVSDIAGFYNEQFF
-	TRBV6-2/TRBV6-3	TRBJ2-3	-	TGTGCCAGCAGTCCCCCGCCCACAGATACGCAGTATTTT	CASSPPPTDTQYF
TRBD1	TRBV7-8	TRBJ2-7	-	TGTGCCAGCAGCTTATCGGGACAGGGGAGGACCTACGAGCAGTACTTC	CASSLSGQGRTYEQYF
TRBD1	TRBV6-5	TRBJ1-2	-	TGTGCCAGCAGTTGGGGGGACAGGCATGGCTACACCTTC	CASSWGDRHGYTF
-	TRBV2	TRBJ2-2	-	TGTGCCAGCACGGACGACACCGGGGAGCTGTTTTTT	CASTDDTGELFF
-	TRBV19	TRBJ1-2	once	TGTGCCCGACGGGACCAAAGTACTCGATCCTATGGCTACACCTTC	CARRDQSTRSYGYTF